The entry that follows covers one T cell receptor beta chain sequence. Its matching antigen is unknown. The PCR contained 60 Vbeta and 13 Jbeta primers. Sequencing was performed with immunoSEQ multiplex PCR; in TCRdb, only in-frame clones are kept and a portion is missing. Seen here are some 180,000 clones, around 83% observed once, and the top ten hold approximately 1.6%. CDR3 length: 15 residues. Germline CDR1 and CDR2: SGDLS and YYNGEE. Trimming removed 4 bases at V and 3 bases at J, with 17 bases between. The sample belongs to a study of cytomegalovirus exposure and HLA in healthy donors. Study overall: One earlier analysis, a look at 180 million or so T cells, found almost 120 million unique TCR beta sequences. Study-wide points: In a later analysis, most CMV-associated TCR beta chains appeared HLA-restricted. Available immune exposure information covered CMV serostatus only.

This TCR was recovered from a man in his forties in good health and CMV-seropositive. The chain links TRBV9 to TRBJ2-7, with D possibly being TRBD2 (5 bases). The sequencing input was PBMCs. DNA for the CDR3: TGTGCCAGCAGCCCTTCCGGGCCCGGGGACTACGAGCAGTACTTC. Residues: CASSPSGPGDYEQYF.